This T cell receptor beta chain was identified during a study of T-cell reconstitution after alpha-beta-depleted transplantation in children. This clonotype was observed at least ten times. Molecular barcoding with unique molecular identifiers was used for the TCRbeta library. Each CDR3 protein is one row after TCRdb ran MiXCR on the PCR reads. The table records around 340,000 distinct CDR3 sequences, approximately 12% of them present only once. This material consisted of PBMCs, taken from the stem cell graft. This TCR came from a human donor who donated a stem cell graft to a child with Fanconi anemia.

CDR3 residues: CSVEDSRELFF. For the CDR3, the DNA is TGCAGCGTTGAAGATTCGAGGGAGCTGTTTTTT. V and J are TRBV29-1 and TRBJ2-2; D ambiguous. The CDR3 extends over 11 amino acids. V dropped 0 bases and J dropped 9 bases, with 5 bases sitting between them. The V gene's germline CDR1 is SQVTM and CDR2 ANQGSEA.